This T cell receptor (beta chain) was recorded in a study of beta chain features in type 1 diabetes. Every donor provided one heparinised blood draw, which averaged approximately 100 mL. Overall study results and limits: Sequencing used cDNA, and cells with high TCR expression could therefore be over-represented. People with Type 1 diabetes carried modestly yet significantly shorter TCRB CDR3s in all four CD4+ subsets. Unsettled here was the matter of whether HLA type influences TCRB rearrangement. Healthy donors had naive, central memory and Treg TCRB repertoires that appeared less similar than those seen among patients.

As every portion of the isolated RNA was reverse transcribed, the sequencing read expressed TCRB transcripts. The method was immunoSEQ multiplex PCR; TCRdb's version includes in-frame clones alone and lacks a portion of them. Among more than 300,000 clones listed, roughly 8.8% were seen once. A few counts support this clone. The antigen is undetermined. In germline, CDR1 is PRHDT, CDR2 FYEKMQ (reference sequence). With 1 base clipped from V and 6 bases from J, the junction kept 7 bases outside the gene matches. The CDR3 covers 17 residues. The source material was central memory CD4+ T cells from blood. This TCR derives from a man in his thirties or forties with type 1 diabetes. This rearrangement joins TRBV13 to TRBJ2-1; 12 positions agree with TRBD2. In nucleotides, the CDR3 is TGTGCCAGCAGCTTAGAGCCCCTAGCGGGGGGGCCCAATGAGCAGTTCTTC. The encoded protein is CASSLEPLAGGPNEQFF. Full variable domain (rest looked up from reference TRBV13 and TRBJ2-1): AAGVIQSPRHLIKEKRETATLKCYPIPRHDTVYWYQQGPGQDPQFLISFYEKMQSDKGSIPDRFSAQQFSDYHSELNMSSLELGDSALYFCASSLEPLAGGPNEQFFGPGTRLTVL.